Included here is one T cell receptor beta chain sequence, with context. The specificity of this receptor is unknown. No base-level quality is on record; no much larger clone is a single base apart. PBMCs were separated by density centrifugation and stained for CD3, CD4 and CD8, after which CD4+ and CD8+ T cells were sorted on a FACSAria. Unaffected controls provided scalp biopsies and blood samples. The method was the immunoSEQ multiplex PCR assay. RNA was extracted from all samples and reverse transcribed into cDNA as template for TCR sequencing. First-strand cDNA was synthesized with SuperScript III using a 2:1 mix of oligo-dT and random hexamers. A synthetic immune receptor repertoire was used to assess amplification bias, and residual bias was removed computationally. The study's own analysis went as follows. Raw reads were preprocessed to remove errors, and CDR3 was defined by IMGT conventions from the conserved cysteine to phenylalanine. Clonality was computed by normalizing Shannon entropy by log2 of the number of productive unique TCRs and subtracting the result from 1. Scalp TCRbeta sequences were cross-referenced with sorted blood CD4 and CD8 repertoires so that the CD4 or CD8 identity of scalp clones could be inferred. Sourced from immuneACCESS, this table was stored by TCRdb with only in-frame sequences that have V and J called. A share of the clones is absent; for the studies checked, an unresolved V gene accounts for under half, and the remainder has no known explanation. V, J and clone size reflect that table, while D and trimming were determined from the DNA. The sample data list about 110,000 clones, and approximately 59% of these were observed just once. The ten largest clones capture 20% to 25% of the sample.

The source of the sample is a study of CD8+ T cells in alopecia areata (dated by TCRdb to between 2017 and 2018). In terms of the full investigation: To study T cell clonal expansion in alopecia areata, the researchers applied high-throughput TCRbeta sequencing to both the C3H/HeJ mouse model and human patients. RNA came from the PAXgene miRNA kit for fixed scalp, the miRNeasy kit for PBMCs, and the RNeasy kit for mouse skin. Scalp clonality was compared among normal scalp (n=4), patchy alopecia areata scalp (n=8), and alopecia totalis/universalis scalp (n=8). TCRbeta CDR3 regions were amplified by immunoSEQ multiplex PCR using 35 Vbeta forward and 13 Jbeta reverse primers. Human TCRbeta sequencing covered scalp tissue and sorted CD4+ and CD8+ peripheral blood T cells from patchy and totalis/universalis alopecia areata patients and healthy controls. Summary of the overall study and its limitations: Compared with normal scalp, lesional scalp, particularly in alopecia totalis/universalis, had higher clonality and more expanded CD8+ clones, which suggests antigenic drive. Resident alphabeta T cells in normal human skin are also sequenced, complicating scalp TCR repertoire analysis, unlike mouse skin dominated by gammadelta T cells. Shared TCR sequences between patients were less evident than in mice, which may be partly attributable to HLA diversity in the patient population.

Spanning cysteine to phenylalanine, the CDR3 consists of 17 amino acids. Only the CDR3 part of the read is kept: 51 bases, read in frame from the first base. V gives up 0 bases and J gives up 2 bases, and the segment between their germline ends measures 20 bases. CDR1 and CDR2 (GTSNPN, SVGIG) derive from the germline V gene (reference sequence). Recombination joined TRBV30 with TRBJ2-7; TRBD1 might be the D gene, on 6 matching bases. The receptor was isolated from a human donor in good health. What was sequenced was CD8+ T cells sorted from blood. CDR3 protein: CAWSVNYPEGQPYEQYF. The DNA sequence is TGTGCCTGGAGTGTAAATTACCCCGAAGGACAGCCCTACGAGCAGTACTTC. Joined to the reference TRBV30 and TRBJ2-7 proteins, this CDR3 gives the full variable domain: SQTIHQWPATLVQPVGSPLSLECTVEGTSNPNLYWYRQAAGRGLQLLFYSVGIGQISSEVPQNLSASRPQDRQFILSSKKLLLSDSGFYLCAWSVNYPEGQPYEQYFGPGTRLTVT.